This TCR beta chain was identified during a study of cytomegalovirus exposure and HLA in healthy donors (dated by TCRdb to about 2017). General notes on the study: An earlier analysis of about 530 of the donors reported 250 to 350 Gb of sequence data and around 120 million unique TCR beta sequences obtained from about 179 million T cells. The T cell repertoires of 666 subjects were profiled by immunosequencing and related to cytomegalovirus serostatus. The study aimed to test whether cataloging public T cell receptors could reveal signatures of past pathogen exposure. An earlier analysis of 500 to 750 of the donors applied high-throughput TCR beta sequencing to assess whether each TCR beta V gene segment acted as functional or pseudogenic. Donor age, sex, ethnicity and CMV serostatus were compiled alongside the repertoire data. Approximately 300 gigabases of sequencing data and around 85 million unique TCR sequences made up an early release that covered fewer than 650 HLA-typed donors. To predict cytomegalovirus infection status, the study combined high-throughput TCR immunosequencing, statistical association of individual TCRs with disease status, and machine learning. On average, roughly 250,000 unique TCR beta nucleotide sequences were sequenced per donor among about 400 genotyped donors of the cohort, with roughly 19% of those sequences being non-productive. Besides the first cohort of approximately 670 subjects, a separate validation cohort made up of over a hundred different subjects was used. HLA typing included class I and class II loci at four-digit resolution. The number of donors typed differed by locus, with about 629-630 for A, B, C, DRB1 and DQB1, roughly 520 for DQA1, 600 to 610 for DPA1, and approximately 470 for DPB1. All discovery cohort repertoires had been generated using a single sequencing platform. The later analysis used no new phenotypic data to find candidate immune exposures, relying instead on TCR beta sequences and their occurrence across donors. A later analysis re-examined previously published TCR beta repertoires from roughly 650 donors and added high-resolution HLA genotyping to investigate patterns of TCR occurrence. Five DR-DQ haplotypes were handled as single units for association and clustering, since linkage in the cohort was strong. In a later genetic analysis, genome-wide SNP genotypes for about three fifths of the roughly 670 donors were used, and that subset was treated as a discovery cohort. Of the 300 to 500 genotyped donors, 75% to 85% were placed in the genetic ancestry cluster associated with self-reported Caucasian donors. General findings and caveats noted by the study authors: In a later analysis, the rate of TCR association differed among HLA loci, with DRB1 alleles having the most associated TCRs and HLA-C alleles having the fewest. The classifier was reported to diagnose cytomegalovirus status with high specificity and sensitivity in both the original cohort and the validation cohort. A few of the identified cytomegalovirus-associated TCR beta chains were confirmed in vitro to be specific for cytomegalovirus antigens. The earlier analysis of some 540 of the donors excluded fewer than 20 rarely observed V segments, including chromosome 9 orphons, because counts were too low. The authors suggested that the approach could potentially be generalized to other disease states and immunological phenotypes. A group of highly shared sequence variants was considered likely to be a technical artifact of the sequencing pipeline. Linkage disequilibrium might explain the correlated functional status among segregating V segments, but an unknown experimental factor could not be ruled out. A further reported finding was that TCR beta sequences accurately predicted the HLA-A and HLA-B alleles for most subjects in the first cohort. The study listed 164 TCR beta chains as associated with cytomegalovirus. A later analysis found that most CMV-associated TCR beta chains appeared HLA-restricted, with HLA associations seemingly driven largely by CMV exposure. A later analysis found that HLA-associated TCR beta chains were more clonally expanded and had lower generation probabilities than equally common non-associated chains. In a later analysis, several top co-occurrence clusters were reported to appear linked to parvovirus B19, influenza, CMV and Epstein-Barr virus. Some IMGT-functional V segments, including TRBV6-2 and TRBV6-3, could not be distinguished by the 87-base-pair reads and were therefore excluded. In a later analysis, around 15,000 TCR beta sequences were associated with specific HLA alleles at a false discovery rate of 0.05. Presence/absence analyses assumed roughly uniform sequencing depth across donors, an assumption that may not hold. HLA typing was unavailable for some donors at each locus, so association tests used only the typed subset. In a later genetic analysis, fewer N-insertions in productive TCRs were reported among donors in an Asian-associated ancestry cluster than the roughly 700-donor mean. A later genetic analysis associated a missense DCLRE1C variant with V-gene and J-gene trimming of TCR beta chains, and an independent cohort replicated the association. CMV serostatus was the only immune exposure information available for the cohort. In an earlier analysis of 500 to 650 of the donors, most TCR beta V segments appeared in productive rearrangements about 87% or about 30% of the time, broadly matching IMGT annotations. When HLA alleles, especially DR and DQ, strongly co-occurred, attributing TCR associations to individual alleles was difficult. In this cohort, only TCR beta chains were sequenced, and detectable features were limited by the absence of alpha or paired-chain data. Across donors, most TCR sequences were observed very rarely, whereas some public TCRs were present in many individuals.

The germline V gene (reference sequence) yields GTSNPN for CDR1 and SVGIG for CDR2. From its cysteine to its phenylalanine, the CDR3 spans 15 amino acids. The sequence is cut down to CDR3 DNA, 45 bases in frame from base 1. Clipping removes 1 base from V and 6 bases from J, with 10 as the unmatched junction base count. Library construction relied on the immunoSEQ multiplex PCR assay. For the multiplex PCR, a mixture combining 60 forward primers for TCR Vbeta segments and 13 reverse primers for TCR Jbeta segments was used. A multiplex PCR assay on genomic DNA amplified the CDR3 region of rearranged TCR beta genes. Amplified TCR beta libraries were sequenced as 87-base-pair reads on the Illumina HiSeq System. Under the source paper's analysis protocol: Across the 670 or so repertoires, a later analysis counted approximately 83 million unique TCR beta chains, about 10 million of which were shared by at least two donors. A nearest-neighbor algorithm error-corrected the raw reads and collapsed the reads into unique sequences, merging closely related sequences to remove PCR and sequencing errors. Alignment of CDR3 sequences to IMGT reference sequences was used to assign V, D and J gene segments. For a sequence to be retained, at least a six-nucleotide match to both a V gene segment and a J gene segment was required. Rearrangements were called productive when the CDR3 lacked stop codons and stayed in frame with V and J; all others were non-productive. CDR3 was defined according to IMGT convention as the region running from the second conserved V-encoded cysteine to the conserved J-encoded phenylalanine. The earlier analysis of fewer than 750 of the donors excluded sequences that lacked an unambiguous match to a single V gene segment. In an earlier analysis of 450 to 700 of the donors, V segments were called functional above 56.7% productive rearrangements and were called segregating when the between-donor standard deviation exceeded 5%. A statistical classification framework was built for diagnosing cytomegalovirus status from the catalog of TCR beta chain sequences. V and J gene assignment, in a later analysis, came from comparing TCR nucleotide sequences with IMGT/GENE-DB human TR gene sequences. In a later analysis, CDR3 sequences and most-parsimonious VDJ recombination scenarios were assigned using the TCRdist pipeline. A later analysis defined each TCR beta chain by its CDR3 amino acid sequence plus V-gene family, and excluded reads lacking a unique V-gene family. In a later analysis, 500 to 650 highly shared, low-generation-probability nucleotide sequences were removed to address suspected cross-contamination and a sequencing artifact. A later analysis calculated a clonal expansion index for each public chain from normalized within-repertoire ranks of inferred template counts. In a later analysis, generation probabilities were computed with a VDJ recombination model fitted to out-of-frame rearrangements, and the resulting probabilities were checked against IGoR. In a later analysis, TCR-TCR, TCR-HLA and TCR-CMV co-occurrence was scored with hypergeometric tests, and a repertoire-size bias correction was applied to TCR pairs. In a later analysis, false discovery rates were estimated by permuting HLA or CMV assignments 20 times. In a later analysis, co-occurring TCRs were grouped with DBSCAN, and TCRdist sequence similarity was added when clustering was performed within HLA-allele-positive subsets. For co-occurrence clustering, repertoires with fewer than 30,000 or more than 120,000 public chains were excluded, along with five or six repertoires with anomalous nucleotide sharing. TCRdb provides this immuneACCESS table in a form limited to in-frame rearrangements. Some clones are lacking; in checked studies, under half of them reflect an unresolved V gene, and why the rest are absent is not known. For V, J and clone size, that table is used; D and trimming come from the DNA. The sample includes around 170,000 clones, with over 70% observed a single time. Of the sample, around 7% is held by the ten largest clones.

About this clone: The clone's antigen remains unknown. No clone much larger than this one lies a single base away; base qualities are absent.

The cohort comprised hundreds of healthy bone marrow donors. Cohort members were all nominally healthy when sampled, although unrecorded immune exposures were likely present. The donor tested CMV seropositive, placing the donor among the 250 to 350 seropositive members of the cohort. Each donor provided a peripheral blood sample, and peripheral blood mononuclear cells were used for TCR beta sequencing. Genomic DNA was extracted from the blood cell samples with the Qiagen DNeasy Blood Extraction Kit. The receptor chain draws on TRBV30 and TRBJ2-7; the central 9 bases match TRBD1. Sequencing was done on a sample of PBMCs. The TCR was taken from a woman in her forties in good health and CMV-seropositive. The DNA sequence is as follows: TGTGCCTGGAGTGCCGTACAGGGGGCAAAGGGCGAGCAGTACTTC. Its protein is CAWSAVQGAKGEQYF.